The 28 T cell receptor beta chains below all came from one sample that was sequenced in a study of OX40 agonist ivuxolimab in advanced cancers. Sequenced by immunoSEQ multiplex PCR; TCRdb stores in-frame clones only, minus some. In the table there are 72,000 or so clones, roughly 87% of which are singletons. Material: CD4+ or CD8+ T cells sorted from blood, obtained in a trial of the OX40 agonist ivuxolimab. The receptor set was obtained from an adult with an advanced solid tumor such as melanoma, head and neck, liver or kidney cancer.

DNA for the CDR3: TGTGCCAGTAGTATTTCTACCCAGAACATTCAGTACTTC. Encoded protein: CASSISTQNIQYF. The chain combines TRBV19 with TRBJ2-4, with no clear D. CDR1 and CDR2 from the germline V gene are LNHDA and SQIVND (reference sequence). Trimming pared 3 bases from V and 7 bases from J, leaving 10 bases between. The CDR3 covers 13 residues.

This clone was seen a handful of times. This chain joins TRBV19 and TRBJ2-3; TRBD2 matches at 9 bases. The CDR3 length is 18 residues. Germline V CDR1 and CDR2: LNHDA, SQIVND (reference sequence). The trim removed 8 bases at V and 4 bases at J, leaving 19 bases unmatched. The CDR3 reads CASDERVSGAGGADTQYF. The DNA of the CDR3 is TGTGCCAGTGATGAGCGAGTTTCTGGAGCGGGAGGCGCAGATACGCAGTATTTT.

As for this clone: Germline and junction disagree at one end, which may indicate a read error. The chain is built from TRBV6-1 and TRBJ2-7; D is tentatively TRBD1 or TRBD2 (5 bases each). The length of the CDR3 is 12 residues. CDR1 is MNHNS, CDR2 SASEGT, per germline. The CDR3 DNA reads TGTGCCAGCAGTCAGGGACGGATACGTCTGGACTTC. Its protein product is CASSQGRIRLDF.

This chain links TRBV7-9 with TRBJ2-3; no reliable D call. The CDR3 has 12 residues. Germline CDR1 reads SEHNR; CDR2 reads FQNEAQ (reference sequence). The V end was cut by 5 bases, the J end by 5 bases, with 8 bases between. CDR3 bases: TGTGCCAGCAGCGTCACGGGAGATACGCAGTATTTT. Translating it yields CASSVTGDTQYF.

The CDR3 loop is CASSAMRDNEQFF. The CDR3 nucleotides are TGTGCCAGTAGTGCCATGAGGGATAATGAGCAGTTCTTC. This sequence joins TRBV19 and TRBJ2-1, with a possible D match to TRBD2 (5 bases). The CDR3 is 13 residues long. With 5 bases removed from V and 7 bases from J, the gap between germline ends came to 12 bases. The germline V gene encodes CDR1 LNHDA and CDR2 SQIVND (reference sequence).

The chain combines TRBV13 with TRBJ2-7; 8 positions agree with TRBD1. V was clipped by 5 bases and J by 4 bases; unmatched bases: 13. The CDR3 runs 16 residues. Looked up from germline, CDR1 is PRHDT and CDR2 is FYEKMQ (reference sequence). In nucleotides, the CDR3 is TGTGCCAGCAGCAAGGCCGGACAGGGTAAAAAGTACGAGCAGTACTTC. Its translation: CASSKAGQGKKYEQYF.

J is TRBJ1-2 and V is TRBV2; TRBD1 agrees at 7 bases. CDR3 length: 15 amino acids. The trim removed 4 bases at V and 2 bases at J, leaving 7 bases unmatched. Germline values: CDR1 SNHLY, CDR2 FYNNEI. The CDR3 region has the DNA TGTGCCAGCAGTGTAGAGCAGGGGGTCAACTATGGCTACACCTTC. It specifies CASSVEQGVNYGYTF.

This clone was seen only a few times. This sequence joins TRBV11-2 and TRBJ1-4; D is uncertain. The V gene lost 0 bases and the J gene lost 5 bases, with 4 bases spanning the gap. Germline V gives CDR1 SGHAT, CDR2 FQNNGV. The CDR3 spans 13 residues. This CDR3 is CASSLDLNEKLFF. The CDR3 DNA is TGTGCCAGCAGCTTAGATTTGAATGAAAAACTGTTTTTT.

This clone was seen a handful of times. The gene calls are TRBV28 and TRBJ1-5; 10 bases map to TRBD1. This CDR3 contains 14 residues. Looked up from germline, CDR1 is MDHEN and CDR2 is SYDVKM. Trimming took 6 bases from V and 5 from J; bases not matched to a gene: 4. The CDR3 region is CASRGTGAYQPQHF. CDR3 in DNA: TGTGCCAGCAGGGGGACAGGGGCCTATCAGCCCCAGCATTTT.

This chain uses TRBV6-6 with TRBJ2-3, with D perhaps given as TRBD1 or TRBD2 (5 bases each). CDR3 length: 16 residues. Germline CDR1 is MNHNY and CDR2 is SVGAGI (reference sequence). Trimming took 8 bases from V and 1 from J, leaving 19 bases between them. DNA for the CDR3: TGTGCCAGCGAACCCCACTGGGGGAGAGGCACAGATACGCAGTATTTT. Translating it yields CASEPHWGRGTDTQYF.

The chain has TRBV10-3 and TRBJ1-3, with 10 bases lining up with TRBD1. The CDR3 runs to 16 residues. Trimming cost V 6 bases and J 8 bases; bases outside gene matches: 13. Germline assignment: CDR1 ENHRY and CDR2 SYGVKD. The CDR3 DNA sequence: TGTGCCATCAGAGTGAGAAACCGGGACAGGGGTGACACCATATATTTT. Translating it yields CAIRVRNRDRGDTIYF.

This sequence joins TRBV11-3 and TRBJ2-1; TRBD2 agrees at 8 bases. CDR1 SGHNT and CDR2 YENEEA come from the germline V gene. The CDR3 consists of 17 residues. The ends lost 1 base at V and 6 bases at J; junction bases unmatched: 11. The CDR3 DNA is TGTGCCAGCAGCTTAGGTCAGCGGGAGACCCCTCTCAATGAGCAGTTCTTC. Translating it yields CASSLGQRETPLNEQFF.

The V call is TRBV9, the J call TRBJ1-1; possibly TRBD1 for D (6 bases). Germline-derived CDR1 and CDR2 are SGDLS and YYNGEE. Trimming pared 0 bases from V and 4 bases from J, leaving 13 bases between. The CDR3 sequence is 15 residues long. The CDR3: CASSVAGGAGTEAFF. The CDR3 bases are TGTGCCAGCAGCGTAGCTGGGGGGGCCGGCACTGAAGCTTTCTTT.

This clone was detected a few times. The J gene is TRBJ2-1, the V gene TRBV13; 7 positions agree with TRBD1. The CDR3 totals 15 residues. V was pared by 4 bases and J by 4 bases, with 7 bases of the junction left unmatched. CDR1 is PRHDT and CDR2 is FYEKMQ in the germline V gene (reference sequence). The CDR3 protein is CASSSTGYGYNEQFF. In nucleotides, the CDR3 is TGTGCCAGCAGCTCGACAGGGTATGGGTACAATGAGCAGTTCTTC.

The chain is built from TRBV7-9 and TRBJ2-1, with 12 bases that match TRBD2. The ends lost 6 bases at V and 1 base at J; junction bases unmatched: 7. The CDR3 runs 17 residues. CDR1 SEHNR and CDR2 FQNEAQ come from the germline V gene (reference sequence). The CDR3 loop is CASSSGLAGGSYNEQFF. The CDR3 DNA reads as TGTGCCAGCAGTTCGGGACTAGCGGGTGGGTCCTACAATGAGCAGTTCTTC.

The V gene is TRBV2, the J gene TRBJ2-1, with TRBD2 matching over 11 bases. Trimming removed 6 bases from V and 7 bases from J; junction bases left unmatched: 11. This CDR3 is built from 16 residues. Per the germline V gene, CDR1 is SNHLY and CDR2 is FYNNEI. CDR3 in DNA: TGTGCCAGCAGGGACCCCACTAGCGGGAGTTTAAATGAGCAGTTCTTC. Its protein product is CASRDPTSGSLNEQFF.

The CDR3 is CASSRGIAGAYEQYF. The DNA of the CDR3 is TGTGCCAGTAGTAGGGGAATAGCGGGAGCTTACGAGCAGTACTTC. The chain employs TRBV19 and TRBJ2-7; 9 bases fit TRBD2. CDR1 LNHDA and CDR2 SQIVND come from the germline V gene (reference sequence). The CDR3 length is 15 residues. With 4 bases clipped from V and 4 bases from J, the junction kept 8 bases outside the gene matches.

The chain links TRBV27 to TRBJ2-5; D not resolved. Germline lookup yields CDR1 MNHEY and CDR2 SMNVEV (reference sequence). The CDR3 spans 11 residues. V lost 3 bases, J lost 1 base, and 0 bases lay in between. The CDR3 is CASSFQETQYF. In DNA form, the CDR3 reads TGTGCCAGCAGTTTCCAAGAGACCCAGTACTTC.

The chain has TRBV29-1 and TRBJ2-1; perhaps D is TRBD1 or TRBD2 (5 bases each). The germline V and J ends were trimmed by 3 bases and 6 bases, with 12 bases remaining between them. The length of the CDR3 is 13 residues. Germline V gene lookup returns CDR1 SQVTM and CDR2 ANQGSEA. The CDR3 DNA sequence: TGCAGCGTTGACCCCGGGACGGTCAATGAGCAGTTCTTC. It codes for CSVDPGTVNEQFF.

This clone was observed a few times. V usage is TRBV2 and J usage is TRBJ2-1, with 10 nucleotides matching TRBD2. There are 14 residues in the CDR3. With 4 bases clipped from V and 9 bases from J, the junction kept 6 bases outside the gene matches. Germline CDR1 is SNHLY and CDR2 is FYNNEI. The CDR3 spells CASSGALAGVEQFF. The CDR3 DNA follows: TGTGCCAGCAGTGGGGCTCTAGCGGGAGTTGAGCAGTTCTTC.

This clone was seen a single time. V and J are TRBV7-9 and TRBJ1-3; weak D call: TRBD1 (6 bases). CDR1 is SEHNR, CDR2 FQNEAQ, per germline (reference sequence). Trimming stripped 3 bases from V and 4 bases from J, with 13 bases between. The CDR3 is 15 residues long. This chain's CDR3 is CASSFSITGGNTIYF. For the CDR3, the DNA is TGTGCCAGCAGCTTTTCAATAACAGGGGGAAACACCATATATTTT.

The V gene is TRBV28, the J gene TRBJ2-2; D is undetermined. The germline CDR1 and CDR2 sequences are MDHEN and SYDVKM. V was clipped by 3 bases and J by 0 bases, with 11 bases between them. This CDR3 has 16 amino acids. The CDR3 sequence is CASSLQAAANTGELFF. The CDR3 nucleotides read TGTGCCAGCAGTTTGCAGGCAGCAGCGAACACCGGGGAGCTGTTTTTT.

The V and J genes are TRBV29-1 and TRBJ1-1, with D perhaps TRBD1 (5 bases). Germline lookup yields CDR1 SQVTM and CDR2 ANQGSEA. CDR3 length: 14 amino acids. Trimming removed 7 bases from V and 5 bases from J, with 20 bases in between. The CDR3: CSGVQEAAGTEAFF. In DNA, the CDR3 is TGCAGCGGTGTACAGGAGGCAGCGGGGACTGAAGCTTTCTTT.

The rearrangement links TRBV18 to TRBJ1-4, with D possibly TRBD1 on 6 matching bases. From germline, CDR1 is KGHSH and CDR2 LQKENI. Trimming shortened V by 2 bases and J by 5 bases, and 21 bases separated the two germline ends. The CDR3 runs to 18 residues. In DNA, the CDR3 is TGTGCCAGCTCACCATCACTGAGCTGGCAGGGGCGAAATGAAAAACTGTTTTTT. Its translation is CASSPSLSWQGRNEKLFF.

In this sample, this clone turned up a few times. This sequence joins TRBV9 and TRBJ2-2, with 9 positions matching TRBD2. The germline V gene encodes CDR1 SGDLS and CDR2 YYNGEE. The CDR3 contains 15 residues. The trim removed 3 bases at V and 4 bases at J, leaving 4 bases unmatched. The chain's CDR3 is CASSGTSAFTGELFF. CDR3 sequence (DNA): TGTGCCAGCAGCGGGACTAGCGCGTTCACCGGGGAGCTGTTTTTT.

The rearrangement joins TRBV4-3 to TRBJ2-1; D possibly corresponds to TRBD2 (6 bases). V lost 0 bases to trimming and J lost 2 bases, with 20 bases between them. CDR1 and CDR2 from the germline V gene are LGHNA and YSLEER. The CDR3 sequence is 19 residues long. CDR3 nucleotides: TGCGCCAGCAGCCAAGATGCGGGTGGGACTGTGGGCCCCTACAATGAGCAGTTCTTC. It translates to CASSQDAGGTVGPYNEQFF.

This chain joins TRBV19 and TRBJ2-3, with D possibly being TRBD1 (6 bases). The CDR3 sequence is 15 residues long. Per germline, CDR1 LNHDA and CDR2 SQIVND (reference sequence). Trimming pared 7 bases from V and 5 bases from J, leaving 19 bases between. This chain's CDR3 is CASTKTGTSLDTQYF. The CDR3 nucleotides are TGTGCCAGTACCAAAACAGGGACGTCGTTAGATACGCAGTATTTT.

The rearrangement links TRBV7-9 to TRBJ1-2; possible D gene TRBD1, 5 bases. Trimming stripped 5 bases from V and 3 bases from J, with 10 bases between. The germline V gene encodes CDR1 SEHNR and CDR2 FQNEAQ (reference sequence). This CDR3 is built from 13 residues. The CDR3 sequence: CASSPGGYYGYTF. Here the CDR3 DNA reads TGTGCCAGCAGCCCGGGGGGGTACTATGGCTACACCTTC.